This TCR beta chain is drawn from a study of beta chain features in type 1 diabetes. Germline V gene lookup returns CDR1 SQVTM and CDR2 ANQGSEA. The CDR3 has 12 amino acids. V was shortened by 7 bases and J by 2 bases, with 9 bases between the two germline ends. Whole-study results and caveats: Across all four CD4+ subsets, people with type 1 diabetes showed modestly shorter TCRB CDR3s. Fewer insertions but more deletions were seen at VDJ junctions in type 1 diabetes patients. Sampled from patients, naive, central memory and Treg TCRB repertoires appeared more similar than those sampled from healthy donors.

About this clone itself: Its cognate antigen is unknown.

The authors reverse transcribed all of the isolated RNA, so sequencing captured expressed TCRB transcripts. An average of about 3.57 million reads was obtained for naive, central memory and regulatory T cell samples. TCRdb's table, derived via immunoSEQ multiplex PCR, lists solely in-frame clones and lacks some. This sample yields around 160,000 clones, of which about 63% are seen a single time; 0.08% to 0.09% belongs to the top ten. The chain links TRBV29-1 to TRBJ2-1; D remains ambiguous. The sequence derives from a man aged 30 to 39 with type 1 diabetes. Sequencing used naive CD4+ T cells from blood. In nucleotides, the CDR3 is TGCAGCGCCCGGACCCCCTACAATGAGCAGTTCTTC. Protein: CSARTPYNEQFF.